This TCR beta chain originates from a study of blood T cells in healthy people across ages. Study observations and caveats: Age advanced and TCR beta diversity per million T cells fell, roughly linearly. There were more naive CD4+ cells and higher diversity in long-lived donors than in aged donors.

The donors, healthy Caucasians from Russia, were aged roughly 6 to 90. Each of the donors had roughly 9.4 milliliters of peripheral blood drawn into EDTA-treated Vacutainer tubes. Next came a second PCR, run for about 7 to 11 cycles, which used a sample-barcoded 5' primer along with a J-beta primer mix. TCRdb redid the calling of the 5' RACE reads with MiXCR, one entry per CDR3 protein. The sample holds about 670,000 distinct CDR3 sequences, more than 45% seen once. This clonotype was seen only a few times. Its antigen is not identified. A much more abundant neighbour one base away suggests this may be a read error. This CDR3 contains 14 residues. Germline V gives CDR1 SGHAT, CDR2 FQNNGV. V was shortened by 5 bases and J by 2 bases, with 10 bases between the two germline ends.

The sample comprised blood. The V and J genes are TRBV11-2 and TRBJ2-1; D possibly corresponds to TRBD1 (6 bases). This TCR was recovered from a woman of 80 years or more in good health. In DNA, the CDR3 is TGTGCCAGCAGCCAGGACAGTCCCTACAATGAGCAGTTCTTC. This gives the protein CASSQDSPYNEQFF.